This T cell receptor (beta chain) is drawn from a study of neurological immune-mediated disorders. cDNA was made by 5'RACE with 10-nucleotide random UMIs. Via MiXCR, TCRdb re-called the 5' RACE reads, giving one row per CDR3 protein. The table records tens of thousands of distinct CDR3 sequences, under 2% of them present only once. Many counts were recorded for this clonotype. The V end lost 5 bases, the J end lost 4 bases, and 14 bases lay between the germline ends. From germline, CDR1 is MNHNY and CDR2 SVGAGI (reference sequence). This CDR3 is built from 14 residues. This rearrangement joins TRBV6-6 to TRBJ1-2; weak D call: TRBD1 (5 bases). The sample comprised PBMCs. The sequence was collected from a woman aged 40 to 55 with multiple sclerosis. The CDR3 DNA is TGTGCCAGCAGTGAGCTGGGGGGAAGCTATGGCTACACCTTC. This encodes CASSELGGSYGYTF.